The 5 T cell receptor beta chains given below trace back to one sample, sequenced in a study of T-cell reconstitution after alpha-beta-depleted transplantation in children. It was with unique molecular identifiers that the TCRbeta library was prepared. TCRdb reprocessed the PCR reads via MiXCR and lists one record per CDR3 protein. The sample has about 540,000 distinct CDR3 sequences; about 17% are singletons. Sequenced material: PBMCs from the stem cell graft donor, taken from the stem cell graft. The source is a human donor who donated a stem cell graft to a child with acute lymphoblastic leukemia.

There are a few counts of this clonotype. V usage is TRBV12-3 or TRBV12-4 and J usage is TRBJ2-1, with 7 positions matching TRBD2. Germline trimming cut 8 bases from V and 6 bases from J; bases unmatched to any gene: 16. This CDR3 is 16 amino acids long. CDR3: CASSSATSAGLNEQFF. The CDR3 DNA reads TGTGCCAGCTCTTCGGCCACTAGCGCGGGGCTCAATGAGCAGTTCTTC.

V gene TRBV7-8 combines with J gene TRBJ2-3, with unresolved D. Trimming cost V 5 bases and J 2 bases, with 20 bases left between them. This CDR3 has 17 amino acids. CDR1 and CDR2 from the germline V gene are SGHVS and FQNEAQ. The CDR3 DNA is TGTGCCAGCAGCCCGGCGGCTGGGCAACCCCCCACAGATACGCAGTATTTT. It translates to CASSPAAGQPPTDTQYF.

The rearrangement links TRBV20-1 to TRBJ2-5, with 7 nucleotides matching TRBD2. Germline loops: CDR1 DFQATT, CDR2 SNEGSKA (reference sequence). V shed 3 bases, J shed 8 bases, and the junction held 15 bases outside the gene matches. The CDR3 contains 15 residues. The CDR3 DNA follows: TGCAGTGCTAGGTCTTTTGGGGGGGGAGGGCCCACCCAGTACTTC. Its protein product is CSARSFGGGGPTQYF.

The V call is TRBV29-1, the J call TRBJ2-7; the match to TRBD1 covers 10 bases. The CDR3 totals 15 residues. The germline gives CDR1 SQVTM, CDR2 ANQGSEA. V shed 4 bases, J shed 2 bases, and the junction held 8 bases outside the gene matches. The CDR3 loop reads CSVGSTGGRTYEQYF. CDR3 nucleotide sequence: TGCAGCGTTGGGTCGACAGGGGGCCGGACCTACGAGCAGTACTTC.

This clonotype has more than one count but fewer than ten. The chain recombines TRBV9 with TRBJ1-1, with D unresolved. V was cut by 1 base and J by 1 base, with 2 bases left in between. CDR3 length equals 12 residues. Germline V gene lookup returns CDR1 SGDLS and CDR2 YYNGEE. The CDR3 region is CASSVKNTEAFF. CDR3 DNA sequence: TGTGCCAGCAGCGTAAAGAACACTGAAGCTTTCTTT.